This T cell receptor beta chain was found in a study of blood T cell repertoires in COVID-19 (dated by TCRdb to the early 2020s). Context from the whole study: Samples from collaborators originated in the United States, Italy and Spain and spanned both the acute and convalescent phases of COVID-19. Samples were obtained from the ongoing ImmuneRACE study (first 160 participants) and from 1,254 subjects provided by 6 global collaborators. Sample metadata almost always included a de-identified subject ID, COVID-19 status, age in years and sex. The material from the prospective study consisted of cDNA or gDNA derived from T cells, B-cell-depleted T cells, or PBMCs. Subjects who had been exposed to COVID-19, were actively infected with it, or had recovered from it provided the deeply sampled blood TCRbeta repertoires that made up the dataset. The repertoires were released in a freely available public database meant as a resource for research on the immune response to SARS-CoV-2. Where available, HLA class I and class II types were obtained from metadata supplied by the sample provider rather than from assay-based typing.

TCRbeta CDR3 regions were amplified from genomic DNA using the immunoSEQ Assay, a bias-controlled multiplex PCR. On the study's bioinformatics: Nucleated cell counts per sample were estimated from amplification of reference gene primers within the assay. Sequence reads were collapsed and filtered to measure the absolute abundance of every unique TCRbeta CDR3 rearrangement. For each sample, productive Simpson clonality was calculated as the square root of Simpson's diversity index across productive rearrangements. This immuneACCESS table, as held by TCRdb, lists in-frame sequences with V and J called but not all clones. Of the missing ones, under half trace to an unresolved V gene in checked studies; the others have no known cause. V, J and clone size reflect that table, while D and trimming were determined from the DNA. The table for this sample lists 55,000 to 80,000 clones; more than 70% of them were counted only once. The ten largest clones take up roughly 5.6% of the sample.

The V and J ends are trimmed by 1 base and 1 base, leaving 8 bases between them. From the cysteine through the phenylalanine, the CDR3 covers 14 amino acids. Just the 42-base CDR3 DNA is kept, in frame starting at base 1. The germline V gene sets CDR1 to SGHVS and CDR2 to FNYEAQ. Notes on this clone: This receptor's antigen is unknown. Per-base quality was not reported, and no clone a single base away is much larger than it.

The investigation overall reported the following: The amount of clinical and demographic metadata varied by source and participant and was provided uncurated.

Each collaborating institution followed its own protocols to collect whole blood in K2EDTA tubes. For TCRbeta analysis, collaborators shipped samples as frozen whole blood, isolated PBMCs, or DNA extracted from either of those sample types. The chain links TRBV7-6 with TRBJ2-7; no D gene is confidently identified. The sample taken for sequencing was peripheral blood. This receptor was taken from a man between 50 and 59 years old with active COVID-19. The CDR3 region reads CASSLDSPSYEQYF. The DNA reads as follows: TGTGCCAGCAGCTTAGATAGTCCGTCCTACGAGCAGTACTTC.